This TCR beta chain was documented in a study of blood T cell repertoires in COVID-19. Using immunoSEQ multiplex PCR, the repertoire was profiled, and TCRdb retains in-frame clones only, with some absent. The repertoire holds roughly 410,000 clones, roughly 90% seen once, with approximately 1.5% in the top ten. The sequenced sample was peripheral blood. The TCR comes from a woman aged 40 to 49 with COVID-19, enrolled during active disease.

CDR3 loop: CASKSPGGPTYNEQFF. CDR3 nucleotide sequence: TGTGCCAGCAAAAGCCCTGGGGGCCCCACCTACAATGAGCAGTTCTTC. This sequence joins TRBV28 and TRBJ2-1; D is possibly TRBD1 (6 bases). This CDR3 contains 16 residues. CDR1 and CDR2 from the germline V gene are MDHEN and SYDVKM. The V gene lost 7 bases and the J gene lost 2 bases, with 18 bases spanning the gap.